What follows are 29 T cell receptor beta chains derived from one specimen sequenced in a study of blood T cell repertoires in COVID-19. Only in-frame clones appear in the TCRdb table, and some are missing; sequencing was by immunoSEQ multiplex PCR. This repertoire shows fewer than 350,000 clones, 85% to 95% found once; its top ten account for approximately 2.9%. The source material was PBMCs or T cells enriched from blood (not recorded which). The receptor source for this set is a middle-aged man who had been exposed to COVID-19.

The chain recombines TRBV5-6 with TRBJ2-1; TRBD2 agrees at 7 bases. V shed 3 bases, J shed 14 bases, and the junction held 8 bases outside the gene matches. Germline V gene sequence: CDR1 SGHDT, CDR2 YYEEEE. This CDR3 contains 12 residues. The CDR3 loop reads CASSYRGGREFF. The CDR3 DNA sequence: TGTGCCAGCAGCTATCGAGGAGGGAGGGAGTTCTTC.

The genes are TRBV13 and TRBJ2-5, with 9 bases lining up with TRBD1. The CDR3 runs to 17 residues. CDR1 PRHDT and CDR2 FYEKMQ come from the germline V gene (reference sequence). After removal of 7 bases from V and 5 bases from J, the junction contained 17 bases not matched to a gene. DNA of the CDR3: TGTGCCAGCACCCGGGCGTCAGGGGGACAGGGAGGGGAGACCCAGTACTTC. It specifies CASTRASGGQGGETQYF.

This chain uses TRBV5-1 with TRBJ1-1; D remains ambiguous. The CDR3 totals 16 residues. V lost 0 bases and J 5 bases, leaving 17 bases between the germline ends. Per the germline V gene, CDR1 is SGHRS and CDR2 is YFSETQ. DNA of the CDR3: TGCGCCAGCAGCTTGGTGGAGGCCCTGCGTGGAACTGAAGCTTTCTTT. Amino acids: CASSLVEALRGTEAFF.

The rearrangement uses TRBV7-2 and TRBJ1-6, with no clear D. The CDR3 totals 14 residues. V was cut by 3 bases and J by 4 bases, with 7 bases left in between. The germline CDR1 and CDR2 sequences are SGHTA and FQGNSA. The CDR3 region has the DNA TGTGCCAGCAGCTTTACATATTATAATTCACCCCTCCACTTT. Its translation: CASSFTYYNSPLHF.

J is TRBJ2-7 and V is TRBV27; 7 bases align to TRBD1. The ends lost 7 bases at V and 4 bases at J; junction bases unmatched: 13. Germline CDR1 MNHEY, CDR2 SMNVEV (reference sequence). CDR3 length: 15 amino acids. CDR3: CASNSIAGGVYEQYF. The CDR3 DNA is TGTGCCAGCAACTCGATTGCAGGGGGTGTGTACGAGCAGTACTTC.

The V call is TRBV28, the J call TRBJ2-5; unclear D gene. Trimming removed 6 bases from V and 4 bases from J, with 6 bases in between. Germline CDR1 is MDHEN and CDR2 is SYDVKM. This CDR3 is built from 11 residues. In nucleotides, the CDR3 is TGTGCCAGCAGCGACTTAGAGACCCAGTACTTC. This codes for CASSDLETQYF.

The chain has TRBV3-1 (or the pseudogene TRBV3-2) and TRBJ1-5, with 7 bases fitting TRBD1. Trimming at V came to 5 bases and at J to 2 bases, leaving 0 bases not matched to a gene. This CDR3 spans 13 amino acids. Looked up from germline, CDR1 is LGHDT and CDR2 is YNNKEL (reference sequence). CDR3: CASSDRGNQPQHF. The CDR3 DNA reads TGTGCCAGCAGCGACAGGGGCAATCAGCCCCAGCATTTT.

V gene TRBV7-9 combines with J gene TRBJ2-3, with D hard to call. The CDR3 totals 12 residues. Trimming removed 5 bases from V and 0 bases from J, with 3 bases in between. Germline V CDR1 and CDR2: SEHNR, FQNEAQ (reference sequence). The CDR3: CASSLSTDTQYF. The CDR3 DNA is TGTGCCAGCAGCCTTAGCACAGATACGCAGTATTTT.

This clone was seen only once. The chain is built from TRBV9 and TRBJ2-3; D is perhaps TRBD2 (5 bases). Trimming left V 0 bases short and J 0 bases short, with 11 bases between. CDR1 is SGDLS and CDR2 is YYNGEE in the germline V gene. This CDR3 is 16 amino acids long. The CDR3 coding sequence is TGTGCCAGCAGCGTAGCGGGGTTCGCTAGCACAGATACGCAGTATTTT. Amino acid sequence: CASSVAGFASTDTQYF.

The J gene is TRBJ2-7, the V gene TRBV4-1; 7 bases are shared with TRBD1. The CDR3 consists of 15 residues. Germline CDR1 reads MGHRA; CDR2 reads YSYEKL. Trimming removed 3 bases from V and 2 bases from J; junction bases left unmatched: 7. The CDR3 DNA reads TGCGCCAGCAGCCAGGCCGGGACAGACACCTACGAGCAGTACTTC. It is translated as CASSQAGTDTYEQYF.

V usage is TRBV2 and J usage is TRBJ1-4; TRBD1 is a possible D gene (5 bases). Trimming pared 4 bases from V and 2 bases from J, leaving 5 bases between. This CDR3 is 13 amino acids long. The germline V gene encodes CDR1 SNHLY and CDR2 FYNNEI. As DNA, the CDR3 is TGTGCCAGCAGTGGACAGACTAATGAAAAACTGTTTTTT. This encodes CASSGQTNEKLFF.

The V gene is TRBV5-1, the J gene TRBJ2-5; 12 nucleotides match TRBD2. Trimming took 4 bases from V and 2 from J; bases not matched to a gene: 12. Germline V gene lookup returns CDR1 SGHRS and CDR2 YFSETQ. The CDR3 loop spans 18 amino acids. The CDR3 DNA sequence: TGCGCCAGCAGCCAGGGACTAGCGGGCAGGTTGGAGCAAGAGACCCAGTACTTC. It codes for CASSQGLAGRLEQETQYF. The complete variable domain, with remaining parts taken from reference TRBV5-1 and TRBJ2-5, reads KAGVTQTPRYLIKTRGQQVTLSCSPISGHRSVSWYQQTPGQGLQFLFEYFSETQRNKGNFPGRFSGRQFSNSRSEMNVSTLELGDSALYLCASSQGLAGRLEQETQYFGPGTRLLVL.

The CDR3 protein is CASSRGAGGRVGEQYF. CDR3 bases: TGTGCCAGCAGCCGAGGAGCAGGGGGCAGGGTCGGCGAGCAGTACTTC. The J gene is TRBJ2-7, the V gene TRBV5-6, with 8 bases lining up with TRBD1. Trimming took 4 bases from V and 6 from J; bases not matched to a gene: 15. Germline V gives CDR1 SGHDT, CDR2 YYEEEE. The CDR3 extends over 16 amino acids.

A few counts support this clone. This chain connects TRBV28 to TRBJ2-1, with TRBD2 as a possible D gene (5 bases). The CDR3 consists of 16 residues. Trimming took 7 bases from V and 0 from J, leaving 16 bases between them. CDR1 and CDR2 (germline): MDHEN, SYDVKM. CDR3 protein: CASTVPRVPSYNEQFF. The CDR3 region has the DNA TGTGCCAGCACCGTTCCGAGGGTCCCCTCCTACAATGAGCAGTTCTTC.

The chain is built from TRBV30 and TRBJ1-2; weak D call: TRBD1 (5 bases). CDR1 and CDR2 from the germline V gene are GTSNPN and SVGIG (reference sequence). This CDR3 is 15 amino acids long. Deletions cut 0 bases from V and 0 bases from J, with 11 bases between. Written as DNA, the CDR3 is TGTGCCTGGAGTGTACACAGGATCTCTAACTATGGCTACACCTTC. Translating it yields CAWSVHRISNYGYTF.

This rearrangement joins TRBV12-3 or TRBV12-4 to TRBJ2-7, with a weak D call TRBD1 (5 bases). This CDR3 is 13 amino acids long. The V and J ends lost 6 bases and 3 bases respectively, with 12 bases between them. The CDR3: CASRIDSHYEQYF. The CDR3, as DNA: TGTGCCAGCAGGATAGACAGCCACTACGAGCAGTACTTC.

The gene calls are TRBV11-2 and TRBJ2-7, with 12 bases aligning to TRBD2. The germline CDR1 and CDR2 sequences are SGHAT and FQNNGV. This CDR3 is built from 19 residues. V lost 5 bases, J lost 3 bases, and 17 bases stayed unmatched. The CDR3: CASSPRLAGVMDVSYEQYF. In DNA form, the CDR3 reads TGTGCCAGCAGCCCGAGACTAGCGGGAGTCATGGATGTCAGCTACGAGCAGTACTTC.

In this sample, this clone turned up once. The chain links TRBV3-1 (or the pseudogene TRBV3-2) to TRBJ1-3, with no clear D. Germline V gene data show CDR1 as LGHDT and CDR2 as YNNKEL (reference sequence). The CDR3 loop spans 15 amino acids. The V gene lost 1 base and the J gene lost 4 bases, with 11 bases spanning the gap. For the CDR3, the DNA is TGTGCCAGCAGCCAAGTCGACACCGGCGGAAACACCATATATTTT. As protein: CASSQVDTGGNTIYF.

The chain has TRBV25-1 and TRBJ1-2; TRBD1 agrees at 8 bases. There are 15 residues in the CDR3. V lost 8 bases, J lost 4 bases, and 12 bases stayed unmatched. Per the germline V gene, CDR1 is MGHDK and CDR2 is SYGVNS. Written as DNA, the CDR3 is TGTGCCAGCCTCCCCGATGGACAGGGAGCCTATGGCTACACCTTC. Protein sequence: CASLPDGQGAYGYTF.

The J gene is TRBJ2-3, the V gene TRBV2, with 9 bases lining up with TRBD2. V was pared by 4 bases and J by 3 bases, with 11 bases of the junction left unmatched. CDR1 is SNHLY and CDR2 is FYNNEI in the germline V gene. The CDR3 spans 17 residues. As DNA, the CDR3 is TGTGCCAGCAGTGTCGATGGTAGCGGGAGATTAACAGATACGCAGTATTTT. It specifies CASSVDGSGRLTDTQYF.

This clone was seen a single time. The chain recombines TRBV30 with TRBJ2-3; the D gene is possibly TRBD2 (6 bases). The CDR3 loop spans 13 amino acids. V was clipped by 4 bases and J by 0 bases, with 8 bases between them. CDR1 and CDR2 from the germline V gene are GTSNPN and SVGIG (reference sequence). The CDR3 reads CAWTAGSTDTQYF. DNA for the CDR3: TGTGCCTGGACTGCGGGGAGCACAGATACGCAGTATTTT.

This clone came up a few times. This chain links TRBV5-6 with TRBJ2-7, with 9 bases matching TRBD2. This CDR3 spans 16 amino acids. The V and J ends lost 0 bases and 2 bases, in that order; junction bases with no gene match: 6. The V gene's germline CDR1 is SGHDT and CDR2 YYEEEE. The CDR3 region is CASSLARGGRAYEQYF. In nucleotides, the CDR3 is TGTGCCAGCAGCTTGGCCCGGGGCGGGAGGGCCTACGAGCAGTACTTC. Full variable domain (missing parts from reference TRBV5-6 and TRBJ2-7): DAGVTQSPTHLIKTRGQQVTLRCSPKSGHDTVSWYQQALGQGPQFIFQYYEEEERQRGNFPDRFSGHQFPNYSSELNVNALLLGDSALYLCASSLARGGRAYEQYFGPGTRLTVT.

For the CDR3, the DNA is TGTGCCAGCAGCCCCTCCCCGCGTCCCCCCGAGACCGGGGAGCTGTTTTTT. Its translation is CASSPSPRPPETGELFF. The rearrangement joins TRBV9 to TRBJ2-2; the D is unclear. The germline CDR1 and CDR2 sequences are SGDLS and YYNGEE. The CDR3 contains 17 residues. Trimming removed 4 bases at V and 5 bases at J, with 21 bases between.

The chain couples TRBV6-5 to TRBJ1-1; 9 positions match TRBD1. The ends lost 6 bases at V and 8 bases at J; junction bases unmatched: 4. This CDR3 has 12 residues. Looked up from germline, CDR1 is MNHEY and CDR2 is SVGAGI. CDR3 sequence reads: CASSRTGVEAFF. CDR3 DNA sequence: TGTGCCAGCAGCCGGACAGGGGTAGAAGCTTTCTTT.

The rearrangement uses TRBV10-3 and TRBJ1-5, with 9 nucleotides matching TRBD1. There are 18 residues in the CDR3. V was clipped by 2 bases and J by 0 bases; unmatched bases: 8. Looked up from germline, CDR1 is ENHRY and CDR2 is SYGVKD. CDR3 in amino acids: CAISERGQGVYSNQPQHF. DNA for the CDR3: TGTGCCATCAGTGAGCGGGGACAGGGCGTGTATAGCAATCAGCCCCAGCATTTT.

The chain links TRBV19 to TRBJ1-2; 8 bases are shared with TRBD1. Germline V gene data show CDR1 as LNHDA and CDR2 as SQIVND (reference sequence). Trimming took 5 bases from V and 5 from J; bases not matched to a gene: 13. The CDR3 contains 16 residues. The CDR3 reads CASSPRSGTGGYGYTF. The CDR3 DNA reads as TGTGCCAGTAGTCCGCGATCGGGGACAGGCGGGTATGGCTACACCTTC.

The CDR3 loop reads CASSKDMNTEAFF. In DNA, the CDR3 is TGTGCCAGCAGTAAGGACATGAACACTGAAGCTTTCTTT. V gene TRBV2 combines with J gene TRBJ1-1, with D possibly TRBD1 on 5 matching bases. With 5 bases removed from V and 0 bases from J, the gap between germline ends came to 7 bases. CDR1 and CDR2 (germline): SNHLY, FYNNEI. The CDR3 contains 13 residues. Together with reference TRBV2 and TRBJ1-1, the CDR3 gives the full variable domain: EPEVTQTPSHQVTQMGQEVILRCVPISNHLYFYWYRQILGQKVEFLVSFYNNEISEKSEIFDDQFSVERPDGSNFTLKIRSTKLEDSAMYFCASSKDMNTEAFFGQGTRLTVV.

V gene TRBV11-3 combines with J gene TRBJ1-1, with D unresolved. Germline V gene data show CDR1 as SGHNT and CDR2 as YENEEA. The CDR3 length is 12 residues. V dropped 1 base and J dropped 8 bases, with 8 bases sitting between them. The CDR3 DNA is TGTGCCAGCAGCTTAGTTGGCGGCGAAGCTTTCTTT. It is translated as CASSLVGGEAFF.

The rearrangement uses TRBV5-4 and TRBJ1-6; no clear D. Deletions cut 4 bases from V and 7 bases from J, with 6 bases between. CDR1 is SGHNT, CDR2 YYREEE, per germline (reference sequence). The CDR3 is 12 amino acids. CDR3 in amino acids: CASSPQNSPLHF. The CDR3 DNA sequence: TGTGCCAGCAGCCCTCAGAATTCACCCCTCCACTTT.